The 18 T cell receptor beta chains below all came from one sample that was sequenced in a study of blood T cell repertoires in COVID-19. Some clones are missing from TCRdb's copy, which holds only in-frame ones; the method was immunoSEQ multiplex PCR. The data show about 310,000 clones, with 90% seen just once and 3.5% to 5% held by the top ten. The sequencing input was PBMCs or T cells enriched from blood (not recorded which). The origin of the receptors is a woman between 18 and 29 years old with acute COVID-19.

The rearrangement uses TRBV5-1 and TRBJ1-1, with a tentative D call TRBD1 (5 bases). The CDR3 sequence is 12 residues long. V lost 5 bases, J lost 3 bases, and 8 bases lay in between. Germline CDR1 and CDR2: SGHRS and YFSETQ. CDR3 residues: CASSEGDTEAFF. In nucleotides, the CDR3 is TGCGCCAGCAGTGAAGGGGACACTGAAGCTTTCTTT.

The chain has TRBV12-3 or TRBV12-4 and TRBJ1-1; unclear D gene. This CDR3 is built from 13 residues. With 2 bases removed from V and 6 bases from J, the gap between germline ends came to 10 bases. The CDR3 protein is CASSLFGRAEAFF. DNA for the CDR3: TGTGCCAGCAGTTTATTCGGGAGGGCTGAAGCTTTCTTT.

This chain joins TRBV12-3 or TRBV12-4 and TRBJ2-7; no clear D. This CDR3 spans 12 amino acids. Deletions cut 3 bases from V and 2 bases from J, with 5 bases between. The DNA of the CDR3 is TGTGCCAGCAGTTTCACACCCTACGAGCAGTACTTC. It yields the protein CASSFTPYEQYF.

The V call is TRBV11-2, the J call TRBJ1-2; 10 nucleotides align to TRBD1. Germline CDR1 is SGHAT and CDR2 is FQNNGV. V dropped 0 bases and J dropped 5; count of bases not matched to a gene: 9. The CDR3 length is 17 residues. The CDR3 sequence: CASSLEPRQGAHYGYTF. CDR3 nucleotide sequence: TGTGCCAGCAGCTTAGAGCCCCGACAGGGGGCGCATTATGGCTACACCTTC.

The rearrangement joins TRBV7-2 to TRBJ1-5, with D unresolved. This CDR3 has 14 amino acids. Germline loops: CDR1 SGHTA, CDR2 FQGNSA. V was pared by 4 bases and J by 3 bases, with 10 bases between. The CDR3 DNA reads TGTGCCAGCAGCTCACCGGGTGTCAATCAGCCCCAGCATTTT. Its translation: CASSSPGVNQPQHF.

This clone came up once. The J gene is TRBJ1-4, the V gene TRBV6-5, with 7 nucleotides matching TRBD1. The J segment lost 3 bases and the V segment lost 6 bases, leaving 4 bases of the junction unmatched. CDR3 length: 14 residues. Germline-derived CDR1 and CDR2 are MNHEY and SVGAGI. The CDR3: CASRPGQPNEKLFF. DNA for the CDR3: TGTGCCAGCAGGCCGGGACAGCCTAATGAAAAACTGTTTTTT.

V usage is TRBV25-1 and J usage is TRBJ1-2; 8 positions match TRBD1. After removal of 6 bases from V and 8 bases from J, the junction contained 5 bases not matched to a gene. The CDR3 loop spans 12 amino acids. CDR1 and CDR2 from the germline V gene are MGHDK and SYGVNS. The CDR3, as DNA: TGTGCCAGCAGAGGACAGGGAGGAGGCTACACCTTC. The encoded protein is CASRGQGGGYTF.

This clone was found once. CDR3 DNA sequence: TGTGCCAGCAGCTTAAGGCCAGACAGTGGGGGCACCTACGAGCAGTACTTC. It translates to CASSLRPDSGGTYEQYF. This chain links TRBV7-8 with TRBJ2-7; tentative D call: TRBD1 (6 bases). V lost 2 bases and J lost 2, with 19 bases in between. This CDR3 is 17 amino acids long. Germline CDR1 reads SGHVS; CDR2 reads FQNEAQ. The full variable domain, with the rest looked up from reference TRBV7-8 and TRBJ2-7, is GAGVSQSPRYKVAKRGQDVALRCDPISGHVSLFWYQQALGQGPEFLTYFQNEAQLDKSGLPSDRFFAERPEGSVSTLKIQRTQQEDSAVYLCASSLRPDSGGTYEQYFGPGTRLTVT.

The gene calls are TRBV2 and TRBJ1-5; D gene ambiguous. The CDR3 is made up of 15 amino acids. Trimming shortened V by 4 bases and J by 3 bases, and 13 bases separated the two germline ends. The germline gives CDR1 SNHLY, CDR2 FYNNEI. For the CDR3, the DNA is TGTGCCAGCAGTGTTAATCTACAGTTCAATCAGCCCCAGCATTTT. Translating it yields CASSVNLQFNQPQHF.

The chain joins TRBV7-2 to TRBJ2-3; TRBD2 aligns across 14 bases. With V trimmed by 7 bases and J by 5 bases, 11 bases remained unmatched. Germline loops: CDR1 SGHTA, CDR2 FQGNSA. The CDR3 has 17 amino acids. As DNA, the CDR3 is TGTGCCAGCACCTCGGGACTAGCGGGAGAGGGGCGAGATACGCAGTATTTT. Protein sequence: CASTSGLAGEGRDTQYF.

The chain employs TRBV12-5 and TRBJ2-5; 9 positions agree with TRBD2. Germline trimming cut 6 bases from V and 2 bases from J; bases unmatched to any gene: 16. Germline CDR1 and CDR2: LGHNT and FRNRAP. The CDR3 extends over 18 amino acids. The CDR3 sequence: CASGSRLTKREVQETQYF. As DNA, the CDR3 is TGTGCTAGTGGCTCCCGATTGACTAAGCGGGAGGTACAAGAGACCCAGTACTTC.

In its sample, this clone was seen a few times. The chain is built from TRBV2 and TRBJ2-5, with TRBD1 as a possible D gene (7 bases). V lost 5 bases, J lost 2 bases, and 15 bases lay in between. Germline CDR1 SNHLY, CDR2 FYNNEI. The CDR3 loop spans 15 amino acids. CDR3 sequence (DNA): TGTGCCAGCAGTCAGCAGGGGGGAAAGCAAGAGACCCAGTACTTC. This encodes CASSQQGGKQETQYF.

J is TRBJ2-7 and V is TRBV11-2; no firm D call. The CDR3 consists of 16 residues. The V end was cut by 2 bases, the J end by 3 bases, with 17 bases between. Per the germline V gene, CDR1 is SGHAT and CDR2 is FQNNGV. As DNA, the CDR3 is TGTGCCAGCAGCTTACGGATTCAGACTTTTGACTACGAGCAGTACTTC. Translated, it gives CASSLRIQTFDYEQYF.

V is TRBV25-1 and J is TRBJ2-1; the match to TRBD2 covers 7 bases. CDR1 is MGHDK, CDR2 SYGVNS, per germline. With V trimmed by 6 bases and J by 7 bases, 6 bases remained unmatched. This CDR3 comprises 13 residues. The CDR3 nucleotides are TGTGCCAGCAGACCGACGGGGGGAAATGAGCAGTTCTTC. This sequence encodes CASRPTGGNEQFF.

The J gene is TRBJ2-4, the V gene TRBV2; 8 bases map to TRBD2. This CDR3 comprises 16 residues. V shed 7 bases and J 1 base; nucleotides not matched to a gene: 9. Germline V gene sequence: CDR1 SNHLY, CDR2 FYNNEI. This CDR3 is CASTPGAGVAKNIQYF. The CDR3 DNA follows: TGTGCCAGCACCCCGGGAGCGGGAGTGGCCAAAAACATTCAGTACTTC.

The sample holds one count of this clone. The chain's CDR3 is CASSLPGNTIYF. The DNA of the CDR3 is TGTGCCAGCAGTTTACCGGGGAACACCATATATTTT. The rearrangement uses TRBV12-3 or TRBV12-4 and TRBJ1-3, with unresolved D. Between the trimmed V and J ends, which lost 2 bases and 7 bases, there was a span of 6 bases. The CDR3 runs 12 residues.

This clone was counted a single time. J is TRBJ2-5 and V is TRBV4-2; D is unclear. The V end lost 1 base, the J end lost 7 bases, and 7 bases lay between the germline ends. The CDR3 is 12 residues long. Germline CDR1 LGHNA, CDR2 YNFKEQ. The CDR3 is CASSQVGVTQYF. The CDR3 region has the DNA TGTGCCAGCAGCCAAGTGGGCGTGACCCAGTACTTC.

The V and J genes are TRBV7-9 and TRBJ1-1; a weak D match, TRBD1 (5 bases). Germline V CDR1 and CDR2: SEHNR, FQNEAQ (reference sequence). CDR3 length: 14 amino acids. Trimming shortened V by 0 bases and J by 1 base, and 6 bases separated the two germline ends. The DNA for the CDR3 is TGTGCCAGCAGCTTAGCTAGGGGGAACACTGAAGCTTTCTTT. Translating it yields CASSLARGNTEAFF.